This is a list of T cell receptor beta chains from one sample in a study of T cells in Graves' hyperthyroidism and ophthalmopathy. TCRdb reprocessed the multiplex PCR reads with MiXCR, giving one entry per CDR3 protein. The sample has around 520,000 distinct CDR3 sequences, roughly 14% seen once. Sequencing was carried out using blood. The receptors were gathered from a woman aged 18-29 years with Graves' hyperthyroidism. Each CDR3 is given with its conserved first and last residue. D genes are given only for firm matches. A row's size may be missing; if present it is once, few, many or a size class.

d_gene,v_gene,abundance,j_gene,CDR3aa,CDR3nt
NA,TRBV6-1,many,TRBJ2-1,CASSLTQRTRVYNEQFF,TGTGCCAGCAGTTTGACCCAGCGGACTCGGGTCTACAATGAGCAGTTCTTC
NA,TRBV12-3/TRBV12-4,many,TRBJ2-1,CASSLIGGNEQFF,TGTGCCAGCAGTTTAATTGGGGGCAATGAGCAGTTCTTC
NA,TRBV11-2,many,TRBJ1-1,CASSRTAGGNTEAFF,TGTGCCAGCAGCCGAACCGCCGGGGGGAACACTGAAGCTTTCTTT
TRBD2,TRBV7-9,many,TRBJ2-5,CASRYTSGQETQYF,TGTGCCAGCAGATATACTAGCGGCCAAGAGACCCAGTACTTC
NA,TRBV4-1,NA,TRBJ2-7,CASSQGGTLNYEQYF,TGCGCCAGCAGCCAAGGAGGGACACTGAATTACGAGCAGTACTTC
NA,TRBV6-1,many,TRBJ1-2,CATRGSDYGYTF,TGTGCCACCCGAGGCTCGGACTATGGCTACACCTTC
TRBD1,TRBV30,many,TRBJ2-7,CAFLRRDRGNEQYF,TGTGCCTTCCTCCGCCGGGACAGGGGGAACGAGCAGTACTTC
TRBD1,TRBV5-6,many,TRBJ2-7,CASSGPTGDEQYF,TGTGCCAGCAGCGGGCCGACAGGGGACGAGCAGTACTTC
NA,TRBV5-1,few,TRBJ1-1,CASSFGTVEAFF,TGCGCCAGCAGCTTCGGGACGGTCGAAGCTTTCTTT
NA,TRBV24-1,once,TRBJ2-1,CATSSNSYNEQFF,TGTGCCACCAGTAGCAACTCCTACAATGAGCAGTTCTTC
TRBD1,TRBV6-1,few,TRBJ2-7,CASSPPLQGAFYEQYF,TGTGCCAGCAGCCCCCCTCTCCAGGGGGCGTTCTACGAGCAGTACTTC
TRBD2,TRBV7-6,few,TRBJ2-1,CASSLPDSGFYNEQFF,TGTGCCAGCAGCTTACCGGATAGCGGGTTCTACAATGAGCAGTTCTTC
TRBD1,TRBV27,many,TRBJ1-5,CASSLRTGSYQPQHF,TGTGCCAGCAGTTTAAGGACAGGTTCCTATCAGCCCCAGCATTTT
NA,TRBV20-1,NA,TRBJ2-6,CSAMRTDNSGANVLTF,TGCAGTGCTATGCGGACAGACAACTCTGGGGCCAACGTCCTGACTTTC
TRBD1,TRBV19,many,TRBJ1-1,CASSPGTGGRYTEAFF,TGTGCCAGTAGCCCCGGGACAGGGGGCCGGTACACTGAAGCTTTCTTT
NA,TRBV12-3/TRBV12-4,many,TRBJ1-4,CASSPLGTTNEKLFF,TGTGCCAGCAGTCCCCTAGGAACAACTAATGAAAAACTGTTTTTT
NA,TRBV6-2/TRBV6-3,few,TRBJ2-1,CASSSLTLSRDNEQFF,TGTGCCAGCAGTAGCCTGACCTTAAGCCGAGACAATGAGCAGTTCTTC
TRBD1,TRBV24-1,many,TRBJ1-4,CATSALHRGGNEKLFF,TGTGCCACCAGTGCCCTGCACAGGGGAGGTAATGAAAAACTGTTTTTT
NA,TRBV2,many,TRBJ1-3,CASRQGTGNTIYF,TGTGCCAGCAGACAGGGAACTGGAAACACCATATATTTT
TRBD2,TRBV18,few,TRBJ2-3,CASSPPREREDTDTQYF,TGTGCCAGCTCACCACCGAGAGAGCGGGAGGACACAGATACGCAGTATTTT
NA,TRBV12-3/TRBV12-4,NA,TRBJ2-7,CASSVGAYSYEQYF,TGTGCCAGCAGCGTGGGAGCTTATTCCTACGAGCAGTACTTC
NA,TRBV6-1,many,TRBJ1-3,CASSPTGSGEIRNTIYF,TGTGCCAGCAGTCCGACGGGCTCTGGCGAGATACGAAACACCATATATTTT
NA,TRBV30,many,TRBJ2-6,CAWSFHTSGANVLTF,TGTGCCTGGAGTTTTCACACCTCTGGGGCCAACGTCCTGACTTTC
TRBD1,TRBV29-1,few,TRBJ1-2,CSVEDSPGGYGYTF,TGCAGCGTTGAAGATAGTCCAGGGGGCTATGGCTACACCTTC
NA,TRBV27,many,TRBJ2-5,CASSTRGVMGQETQYF,TGTGCCAGCAGTACCAGGGGGGTGATGGGCCAAGAGACCCAGTACTTC
NA,TRBV6-1,many,TRBJ2-1,CASSHPGVSYNEQFF,TGTGCCAGCAGTCACCCCGGCGTTTCCTACAATGAGCAGTTCTTC
TRBD1,TRBV20-1,many,TRBJ1-5,CSAFDRANQPQHF,TGCAGTGCTTTCGACAGGGCTAATCAGCCCCAGCATTTT
NA,TRBV5-6,few,TRBJ1-4,CASSFPGANEKLFF,TGTGCCAGCAGCTTCCCCGGGGCTAATGAAAAACTGTTTTTT
TRBD2,TRBV14,many,TRBJ2-3,CASSQDLLAGTSTDTQYF,TGTGCCAGCAGCCAAGACCTACTAGCGGGAACCAGCACAGATACGCAGTATTTT
NA,TRBV12-3/TRBV12-4,NA,TRBJ1-3,CAGMSHSGNTIYF,TGTGCCGGCATGTCACACTCTGGAAACACCATATATTTT
NA,TRBV6-2/TRBV6-3,many,TRBJ2-2,CATSGRANTGELFF,TGTGCCACCAGCGGAAGAGCGAACACCGGGGAGCTGTTTTTT
NA,TRBV30,few,TRBJ2-1,CAWSASLGQEQEQFF,TGTGCCTGGAGTGCCTCCCTCGGGCAGGAGCAAGAGCAGTTCTTC
NA,TRBV19,NA,TRBJ2-7,CASSIAGPTYEQYF,TGTGCCAGTAGTATAGCAGGGCCCACCTACGAGCAGTACTTC
TRBD1,TRBV7-9,many,TRBJ2-3,CASSSTGPDTQYF,TGTGCCAGCAGCTCGACAGGGCCAGATACGCAGTATTTT
TRBD1,TRBV25-1,NA,TRBJ1-4,CASSAWGQASEKLFF,TGTGCCAGCAGTGCCTGGGGACAGGCGAGTGAAAAACTGTTTTTT
TRBD1,TRBV18,many,TRBJ2-7,CASSRGQGDYEQYF,TGTGCCAGCTCACGAGGACAGGGCGACTACGAGCAGTACTTC
NA,TRBV27,few,TRBJ2-1,CASSLSRTAYNEQFF,TGTGCCAGCAGTTTATCCCGGACTGCTTACAATGAGCAGTTCTTC
TRBD1,TRBV9,few,TRBJ1-3,CASSVQGQGSANTIYF,TGTGCCAGCAGCGTACAGGGACAGGGAAGTGCTAACACCATATATTTT
NA,TRBV12-3/TRBV12-4,NA,TRBJ1-2,CASSYGQGRSRGYTF,TGTGCCAGCAGCTACGGACAAGGACGTTCGAGGGGCTACACCTTC
NA,TRBV20-1,many,TRBJ2-1,CSATDNFGNEQFF,TGCAGTGCTACGGACAATTTCGGAAATGAGCAGTTCTTC
TRBD1,TRBV12-3/TRBV12-4,NA,TRBJ1-5,CASSPRGGPQPQHF,TGTGCCAGCAGCCCCAGGGGGGGCCCTCAGCCCCAGCATTTT
TRBD2,TRBV6-2/TRBV6-3,many,TRBJ2-5,CASSGTGGYQETQYF,TGTGCCAGCAGTGGAACGGGAGGGTACCAAGAGACCCAGTACTTC
NA,TRBV3-1,many,TRBJ1-1,CASSQVVNTEAFF,TGTGCCAGCAGCCAAGTGGTGAACACTGAAGCTTTCTTT
TRBD1,TRBV11-2,many,TRBJ2-7,CASSFGQGGQYF,TGTGCCAGCAGCTTTGGACAGGGCGGGCAGTACTTC
NA,TRBV20-1,few,TRBJ1-2,CSASTPSEGYTF,TGCAGTGCTAGTACCCCCTCGGAAGGCTACACCTTC